A single sample gave rise to the 30 T cell receptor beta chains below, sequenced in a study of shared clonotypes between healthy human individuals. The method was immunoSEQ multiplex PCR; TCRdb's version includes in-frame clones alone and lacks a portion of them. The sample has approximately 2,300,000 clones, just under 95% seen once; the top ten hold 0.37%. The sample comprised naive CD4+ T cells from PBMCs. The subset denotes: CD45RA+ positively selected. All receptors come from a man between 18 and 29 years old in good health. Some clones in this sample may be carry-over from other donors' samples.

V is TRBV6-6 and J is TRBJ1-4, with a possible D match to TRBD1 (5 bases). CDR3 length: 15 amino acids. V was trimmed by 2 bases and J by 3 bases, leaving 10 bases between them. Germline lookup yields CDR1 MNHNY and CDR2 SVGAGI (reference sequence). The CDR3 loop is CASSYIQGSNEKLFF. CDR3 coding DNA: TGTGCCAGCAGTTACATCCAGGGTTCTAATGAAAAACTGTTTTTT.

The V call is TRBV7-9, the J call TRBJ1-4; 7 nucleotides agree with TRBD1. Germline trimming cut 4 bases from V and 7 bases from J; bases unmatched to any gene: 6. Germline values: CDR1 SEHNR, CDR2 FQNEAQ (reference sequence). The CDR3 sequence is 14 residues long. CDR3 sequence (DNA): TGTGCCAGCAGCTCCCAGGGGGAAGGTGAAAAACTGTTTTTT. Its translation: CASSSQGEGEKLFF.

V gene TRBV30 combines with J gene TRBJ1-2, with a weak D call TRBD1 (5 bases). In germline, CDR1 is GTSNPN, CDR2 SVGIG (reference sequence). The V gene lost 0 bases and the J gene lost 8 bases, with 16 bases spanning the gap. CDR3 length equals 14 residues. The CDR3 DNA is TGTGCCTGGAGTGTAGTAGGGCAGGGATGGGGCTACACCTTC. This codes for CAWSVVGQGWGYTF.

The rearrangement uses TRBV27 and TRBJ2-1, with 11 bases identical to TRBD2. CDR1 and CDR2 (germline): MNHEY, SMNVEV (reference sequence). The V gene end was trimmed by 6 bases and the J gene end by 3 bases; junction bases not matched to a gene: 4. CDR3 size: 15 residues. In DNA form, the CDR3 reads TGTGCCAGCAGCCAGGGACTAGCGGTCTACAATGAGCAGTTCTTC. Residues: CASSQGLAVYNEQFF.

This clone has just a few counts. The chain is built from TRBV6-5 and TRBJ1-1; D is uncertain. The CDR3 sequence is 12 residues long. Germline lookup yields CDR1 MNHEY and CDR2 SVGAGI. Deletions cut 6 bases from V and 7 bases from J, with 12 bases between. The DNA for the CDR3 is TGTGCCAGCAGGGACCGTCGCGGTGAAGCTTTCTTT. This translates into CASRDRRGEAFF.

The rearrangement joins TRBV5-6 to TRBJ1-2; D unresolved. CDR1 SGHDT and CDR2 YYEEEE come from the germline V gene. V dropped 0 bases and J dropped 1 base, with 16 bases sitting between them. The CDR3 spans 17 residues. The CDR3 loop is CASSLEQVRVNNYGYTF. In DNA, the CDR3 is TGTGCCAGCAGCTTGGAACAAGTCCGGGTAAATAACTATGGCTACACCTTC. Supplemented by reference TRBV5-6 and TRBJ1-2, the full variable domain reads DAGVTQSPTHLIKTRGQQVTLRCSPKSGHDTVSWYQQALGQGPQFIFQYYEEEERQRGNFPDRFSGHQFPNYSSELNVNALLLGDSALYLCASSLEQVRVNNYGYTFGSGTRLTVV.

The chain carries TRBV2 and TRBJ2-3; no firm D call. V lost 4 bases and J 3 bases, leaving 17 bases between the germline ends. Germline V CDR1 and CDR2: SNHLY, FYNNEI. The CDR3 totals 16 residues. This CDR3 reads CASSVGDSVETDTQYF. The CDR3 coding sequence is TGTGCCAGCAGTGTTGGCGACTCCGTCGAAACAGATACGCAGTATTTT.

The chain carries TRBV6-1 and TRBJ2-2; D unresolved. V shed 3 bases and J shed 5 bases, with 10 bases lying between them. From germline, CDR1 is MNHNS and CDR2 SASEGT. The CDR3 runs to 14 residues. CDR3 sequence (DNA): TGTGCCAGCAGTGAGCCTTGGCATACCGGGGAGCTGTTTTTT. Translation: CASSEPWHTGELFF.

The rearrangement joins TRBV7-9 to TRBJ2-3, with TRBD2 identical over 7 bases. The CDR3 covers 17 residues. V was pared by 7 bases and J by 2 bases, with 15 bases of the junction left unmatched. Germline V CDR1 and CDR2: SEHNR, FQNEAQ (reference sequence). The CDR3 region has the DNA TGTGCCAGCATCCCCCCGGGTAGGGAGGGCCACACAGATACGCAGTATTTT. It yields the protein CASIPPGREGHTDTQYF.

The rearrangement joins TRBV10-3 to TRBJ2-1; no reliable D call. The CDR3 consists of 14 residues. V was clipped by 6 bases and J by 6 bases, with 15 bases between them. Germline values: CDR1 ENHRY, CDR2 SYGVKD. The CDR3 coding sequence is TGTGCCATCAGCTTGGGTCCCTCAAGCAATGAGCAGTTCTTC. It specifies CAISLGPSSNEQFF.

CDR3 sequence reads: CASSLMTGATGELFF. The CDR3 DNA follows: TGTGCCAGCAGCTTAATGACTGGCGCCACCGGGGAGCTGTTTTTT. The chain couples TRBV7-9 to TRBJ2-2; D is unresolved. Germline assignment: CDR1 SEHNR and CDR2 FQNEAQ (reference sequence). The CDR3 consists of 15 residues. V gave up 2 bases and J gave up 4 bases, with 11 bases separating them.

The chain combines TRBV6-1 with TRBJ1-1; no definite D call. CDR1 is MNHNS, CDR2 SASEGT, per germline. CDR3 length equals 12 residues. V lost 6 bases, J lost 2 bases, and 7 bases lay in between. Here the CDR3 DNA reads TGTGCCAGCAGGCGCCTCAACACTGAAGCTTTCTTT. The encoded protein is CASRRLNTEAFF.

This chain connects TRBV5-1 to TRBJ1-2; 9 bases line up with TRBD1. Germline lookup yields CDR1 SGHRS and CDR2 YFSETQ. CDR3 length: 16 residues. Losses at the gene ends were 4 bases for V and 4 bases for J; bases not matched to a gene: 11. The CDR3 sequence is CASSPSTGGAFYGYTF. The CDR3 DNA reads as TGCGCCAGCAGCCCCTCTACAGGGGGCGCTTTCTATGGCTACACCTTC. The full variable domain, in which reference TRBV5-1 and TRBJ1-2 provide the parts outside the CDR3, is KAGVTQTPRYLIKTRGQQVTLSCSPISGHRSVSWYQQTPGQGLQFLFEYFSETQRNKGNFPGRFSGRQFSNSRSEMNVSTLELGDSALYLCASSPSTGGAFYGYTFGSGTRLTVV.

This chain links TRBV9 with TRBJ2-2; unclear D gene. V lost 5 bases and J lost 1, with 15 bases in between. CDR1 and CDR2 from the germline V gene are SGDLS and YYNGEE. The length of the CDR3 is 16 residues. The CDR3 DNA reads TGTGCCAGCAGACCCTCCGGCGGCCAGAACACCGGGGAGCTGTTTTTT. Translated: CASRPSGGQNTGELFF.

The gene calls are TRBV27 and TRBJ2-2; perhaps TRBD2 as D (6 bases). CDR1 is MNHEY and CDR2 is SMNVEV in the germline V gene (reference sequence). The V gene lost 5 bases and the J gene lost 4 bases, with 11 bases spanning the gap. The CDR3 contains 14 residues. The CDR3 sequence is CASSPRAGTGELFF. The CDR3 DNA follows: TGTGCCAGCAGTCCCCGAGCGGGCACCGGGGAGCTGTTTTTT.

In the case of this clone: This same CDR3 is encoded by further DNA sequences in the sample. The chain uses TRBV18 and TRBJ1-1, with D maybe TRBD1 (6 bases). CDR1 and CDR2 (germline): KGHSH, LQKENI. The V end lost 1 base, the J end lost 5 bases, and 8 bases lay between the germline ends. The CDR3 sequence is 13 residues long. CDR3 residues: CASSPQGDTEAFF. Here the CDR3 DNA reads TGTGCCAGCTCACCACAGGGGGATACTGAAGCTTTCTTT.

This clone was seen a few times. The genes are TRBV30 and TRBJ1-1; D remains unclear. V was clipped by 5 bases and J by 2 bases, with 6 bases between them. Germline-derived CDR1 and CDR2 are GTSNPN and SVGIG (reference sequence). This CDR3 is built from 11 residues. The CDR3 loop reads CAWYKNTEAFF. The CDR3 DNA reads as TGTGCCTGGTATAAAAACACTGAAGCTTTCTTT.

The chain couples TRBV28 to TRBJ1-5; no clear D gene. Trimming shortened V by 1 base and J by 6 bases, and 10 bases separated the two germline ends. CDR1 and CDR2 from the germline V gene are MDHEN and SYDVKM. There are 14 residues in the CDR3. The CDR3 region has the DNA TGTGCCAGCAGTTTATCCAGGCTCGGTCAGCCCCAGCATTTT. It translates to CASSLSRLGQPQHF.

V gene TRBV29-1 combines with J gene TRBJ2-5; no reliable D call. V was cut by 3 bases and J by 3 bases, with 11 bases left in between. The CDR3 totals 13 residues. Germline values: CDR1 SQVTM, CDR2 ANQGSEA. The CDR3 region has the DNA TGCAGCGTTGACCGCGTAAGGGAAGAGACCCAGTACTTC. Its translation: CSVDRVREETQYF. Variable domain in full (rest from reference TRBV29-1 and TRBJ2-5): SAVISQKPSRDICQRGTSLTIQCQVDSQVTMMFWYRQQPGQSLTLIATANQGSEATYESGFVIDKFPISRPNLTFSTLTVSNMSPEDSSIYLCSVDRVREETQYFGPGTRLLVL.

There are a few counts of this clone. This chain connects TRBV2 to TRBJ1-2; D is unclear. The CDR3 runs to 13 residues. The V and J ends lost 7 bases and 3 bases respectively, with 12 bases between them. Germline V gene sequence: CDR1 SNHLY, CDR2 FYNNEI. CDR3 coding DNA: TGTGCCAGCAAGGCGAACTCGGACTATGGCTACACCTTC. Translating gives CASKANSDYGYTF.

The chain joins TRBV28 to TRBJ1-2, with TRBD1 matching over 7 bases. Germline CDR1 is MDHEN and CDR2 is SYDVKM. This CDR3 is 15 amino acids long. Trimming took 7 bases from V and 6 from J; bases not matched to a gene: 14. This CDR3 reads CASNPSKGGGHGYTF. The CDR3 DNA sequence: TGTGCCAGCAACCCTTCAAAGGGAGGGGGCCATGGCTACACCTTC.

The V gene is TRBV19, the J gene TRBJ1-1; no firm D call. CDR3 length equals 11 residues. Trimming cost V 2 bases and J 9 bases, with 7 bases left between them. Germline lookup yields CDR1 LNHDA and CDR2 SQIVND (reference sequence). The CDR3 DNA is TGTGCCAGTAGTATACGCCTACAAGCTTTCTTT. Translating it yields CASSIRLQAFF.

V is TRBV6-5 and J is TRBJ2-2; D call uncertain. The V end was cut by 6 bases, the J end by 0 bases, with 5 bases between. The CDR3 spans 13 residues. The V gene's germline CDR1 is MNHEY and CDR2 SVGAGI. The CDR3 bases are TGTGCCAGCAGCCGACCGAACACCGGGGAGCTGTTTTTT. Its protein product is CASSRPNTGELFF.

Worth noting for this clone: This sample includes further DNA sequences coding for the same CDR3. This chain connects TRBV15 to TRBJ2-5; D is perhaps TRBD2 (6 bases). Trimming took 0 bases from V and 5 from J, leaving 10 bases between them. Germline loops: CDR1 LNHNV, CDR2 YYDKDF (reference sequence). This CDR3 comprises 14 residues. The CDR3 is CATSRDRAGETQYF. The CDR3 nucleotides read TGTGCCACCAGCAGAGATAGGGCGGGGGAGACCCAGTACTTC. Together with reference TRBV15 and TRBJ2-5, the CDR3 gives the full variable domain: DAMVIQNPRYQVTQFGKPVTLSCSQTLNHNVMYWYQQKSSQAPKLLFHYYDKDFNNEADTPDNFQSRRPNTSFCFLDIRSPGLGDTAMYLCATSRDRAGETQYFGPGTRLLVL.

The rearrangement uses TRBV7-3 and TRBJ2-5; 10 nucleotides align to TRBD1. V dropped 6 bases and J dropped 3; count of bases not matched to a gene: 7. Germline V lookup: CDR1 SGHTA, CDR2 FQGTGA. This CDR3 has 15 amino acids. The CDR3 here is CASSPTGGPEETQYF. The DNA of the CDR3 is TGTGCCAGCAGTCCGACAGGGGGCCCCGAAGAGACCCAGTACTTC.

The rearrangement joins TRBV21-1 to TRBJ2-7; no DNA check was done on the table's D call, TRBD1. TRBV21-1 is a recognized pseudogene. The CDR3 runs to 18 residues. CDR3 loop: CASSKIEEFRDTPYEQYF. In DNA, the CDR3 is TGTGCCAGCAGCAAAATAGAAGAGTTCCGGGACACCCCCTACGAGCAGTACTTC.

Notes on this clone: One end of the junction varies from germline; a read error may be responsible. The chain recombines TRBV10-1 with TRBJ2-7; D gene uncertain. The V gene's germline CDR1 is WNHNN and CDR2 SYGVQD (reference sequence). The CDR3 has 14 amino acids. The CDR3 reads CASSEGWSSSEQYF. CDR3 sequence (DNA): TGCGCCAGCAGTGAGGGGTGGTCCTCCTCCGAGCAGTACTTC.

This clone came up a few times. This CDR3 is also generated by other DNA sequences in the sample. The chain has TRBV28 and TRBJ1-2; 7 nucleotides align to TRBD1. CDR1 is MDHEN and CDR2 is SYDVKM in the germline V gene. The CDR3 runs to 13 residues. V gave up 5 bases and J gave up 3 bases; unmatched junction bases: 3. This CDR3 is CASSPGTDYGYTF. DNA of the CDR3: TGTGCCAGCAGTCCCGGGACAGACTATGGCTACACCTTC.

V and J are TRBV2 and TRBJ2-1, with D hard to call. CDR3 length: 11 amino acids. Germline assignment: CDR1 SNHLY and CDR2 FYNNEI. V was trimmed by 6 bases and J by 8 bases, leaving 8 bases between them. CDR3 loop: CASRSRDEQFF. The CDR3 DNA reads as TGTGCCAGCAGGAGTCGTGATGAGCAGTTCTTC.

V and J are TRBV7-8 and TRBJ2-1; 12 nucleotides agree with TRBD1. This CDR3 is built from 16 residues. The junction had 10 bases not matched to a gene; V was cut back by 6 bases and J by 7 bases. Germline values: CDR1 SGHVS, CDR2 FQNEAQ. The CDR3 spells CASSSHRDRGRNEQFF. The DNA of the CDR3 is TGTGCCAGCAGTTCGCACCGGGACAGGGGGCGGAATGAGCAGTTCTTC. Drawing the rest from reference TRBV7-8 and TRBJ2-1, the complete variable domain is GAGVSQSPRYKVAKRGQDVALRCDPISGHVSLFWYQQALGQGPEFLTYFQNEAQLDKSGLPSDRFFAERPEGSVSTLKIQRTQQEDSAVYLCASSSHRDRGRNEQFFGPGTRLTVL.